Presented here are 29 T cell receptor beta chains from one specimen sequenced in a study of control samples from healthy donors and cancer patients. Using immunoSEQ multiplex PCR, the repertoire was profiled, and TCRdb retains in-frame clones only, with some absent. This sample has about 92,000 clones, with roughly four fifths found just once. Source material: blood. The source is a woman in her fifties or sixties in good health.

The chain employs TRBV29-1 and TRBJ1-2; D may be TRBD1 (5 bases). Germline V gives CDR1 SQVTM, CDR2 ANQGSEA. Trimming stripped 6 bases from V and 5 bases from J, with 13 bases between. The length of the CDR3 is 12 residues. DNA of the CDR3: TGCAGCGTCGAAAGGGGCCTTTATGGCTACACCTTC. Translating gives CSVERGLYGYTF. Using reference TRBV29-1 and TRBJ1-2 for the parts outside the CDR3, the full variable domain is SAVISQKPSRDICQRGTSLTIQCQVDSQVTMMFWYRQQPGQSLTLIATANQGSEATYESGFVIDKFPISRPNLTFSTLTVSNMSPEDSSIYLCSVERGLYGYTFGSGTRLTVV.

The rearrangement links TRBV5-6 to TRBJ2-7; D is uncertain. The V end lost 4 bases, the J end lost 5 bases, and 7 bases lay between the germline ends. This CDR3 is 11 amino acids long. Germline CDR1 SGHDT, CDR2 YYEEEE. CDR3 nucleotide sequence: TGTGCCAGCAGCCAATCTAACGAGCAGTACTTC. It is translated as CASSQSNEQYF.

CDR3 amino acids: CASSKDRRMSHEQYF. The CDR3 DNA reads as TGTGCCAGCAGCAAAGACAGAAGAATGTCGCACGAGCAGTACTTC. The chain uses TRBV21-1 and TRBJ2-7; the listed D gene, TRBD1, was not tested against the DNA. TRBV21-1 is noted as a pseudogene. This CDR3 contains 15 residues.

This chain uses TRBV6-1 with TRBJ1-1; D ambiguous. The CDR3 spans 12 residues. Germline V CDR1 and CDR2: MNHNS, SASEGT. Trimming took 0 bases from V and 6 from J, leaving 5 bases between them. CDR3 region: CASSEAKSEAFF. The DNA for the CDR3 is TGTGCCAGCAGTGAAGCAAAATCTGAAGCTTTCTTT.

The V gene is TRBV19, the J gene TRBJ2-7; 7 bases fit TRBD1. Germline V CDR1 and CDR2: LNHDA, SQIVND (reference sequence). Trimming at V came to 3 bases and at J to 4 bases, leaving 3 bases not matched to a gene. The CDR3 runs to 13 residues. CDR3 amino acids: CASSMSTGYEQYF. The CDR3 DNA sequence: TGTGCCAGTAGTATGTCGACAGGGTACGAGCAGTACTTC.

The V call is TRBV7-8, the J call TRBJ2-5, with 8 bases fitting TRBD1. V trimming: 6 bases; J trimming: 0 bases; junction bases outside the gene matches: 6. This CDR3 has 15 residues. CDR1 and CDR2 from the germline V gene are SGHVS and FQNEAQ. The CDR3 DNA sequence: TGTGCCAGCAGTCGTCGACAGGGGTACCAAGAGACCCAGTACTTC. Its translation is CASSRRQGYQETQYF.

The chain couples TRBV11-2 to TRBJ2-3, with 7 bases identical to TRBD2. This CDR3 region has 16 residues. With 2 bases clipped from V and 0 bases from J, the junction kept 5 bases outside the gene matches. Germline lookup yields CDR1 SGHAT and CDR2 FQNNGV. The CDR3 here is CASSLIASGSTDTQYF. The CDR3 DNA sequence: TGTGCCAGCAGCTTAATAGCTAGCGGAAGCACAGATACGCAGTATTTT.

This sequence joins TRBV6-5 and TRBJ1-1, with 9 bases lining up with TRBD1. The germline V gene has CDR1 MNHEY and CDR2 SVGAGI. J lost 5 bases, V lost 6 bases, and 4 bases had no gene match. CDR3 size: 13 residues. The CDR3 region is CASRGQGITEAFF. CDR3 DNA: TGTGCCAGCAGGGGACAGGGAATTACTGAAGCTTTCTTT.

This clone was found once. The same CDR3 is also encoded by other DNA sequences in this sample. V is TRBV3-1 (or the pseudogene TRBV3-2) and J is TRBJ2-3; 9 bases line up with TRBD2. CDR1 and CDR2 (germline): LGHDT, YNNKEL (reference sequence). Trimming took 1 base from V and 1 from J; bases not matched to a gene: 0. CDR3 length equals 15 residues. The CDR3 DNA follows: TGTGCCAGCAGCCAAGGACTAGCGGGCACAGATACGCAGTATTTT. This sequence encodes CASSQGLAGTDTQYF.

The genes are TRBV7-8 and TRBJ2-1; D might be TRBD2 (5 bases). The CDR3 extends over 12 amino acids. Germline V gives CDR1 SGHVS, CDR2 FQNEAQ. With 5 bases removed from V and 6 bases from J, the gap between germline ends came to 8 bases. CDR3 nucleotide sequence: TGTGCCAGCAGCCTTACTAGCAATGAGCAGTTCTTC. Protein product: CASSLTSNEQFF.

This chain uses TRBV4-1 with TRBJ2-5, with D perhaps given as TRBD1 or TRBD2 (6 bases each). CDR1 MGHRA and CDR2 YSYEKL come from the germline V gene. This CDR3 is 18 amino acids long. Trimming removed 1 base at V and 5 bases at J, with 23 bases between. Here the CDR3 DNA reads TGCGCCAGCAGCCAAGGAAGGGGGGCGGCAGGGCGGCAGGAGACCCAGTACTTC. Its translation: CASSQGRGAAGRQETQYF.

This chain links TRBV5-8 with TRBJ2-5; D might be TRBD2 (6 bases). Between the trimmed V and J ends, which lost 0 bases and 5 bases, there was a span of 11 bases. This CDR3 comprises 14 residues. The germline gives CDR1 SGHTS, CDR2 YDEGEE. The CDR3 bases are TGTGCCAGCAGCTTGGCCGGGGGTAGGGAGACCCAGTACTTC. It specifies CASSLAGGRETQYF.

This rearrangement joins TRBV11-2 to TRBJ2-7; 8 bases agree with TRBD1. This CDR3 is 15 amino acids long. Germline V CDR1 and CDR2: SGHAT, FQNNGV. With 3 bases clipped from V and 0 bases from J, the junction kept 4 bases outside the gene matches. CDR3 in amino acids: CASSLTGEGSYEQYF. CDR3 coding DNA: TGTGCCAGCAGCTTGACAGGGGAAGGCTCCTACGAGCAGTACTTC. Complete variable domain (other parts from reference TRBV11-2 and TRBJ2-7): EAGVAQSPRYKIIEKRQSVAFWCNPISGHATLYWYQQILGQGPKLLIQFQNNGVVDDSQLPKDRFSAERLKGVDSTLKIQPAKLEDSAVYLCASSLTGEGSYEQYFGPGTRLTVT.

The CDR3 protein is CASSWGGGRYNEQFF. CDR3 coding DNA: TGTGCCAGCAGTTGGGGAGGGGGCCGCTACAATGAGCAGTTCTTC. This rearrangement joins TRBV27 to TRBJ2-1, with D perhaps assigned TRBD1 or TRBD2 (7 bases each). CDR1 is MNHEY and CDR2 is SMNVEV in the germline V gene (reference sequence). The germline V and J ends were trimmed by 4 bases and 3 bases, with 13 bases remaining between them. The CDR3 runs to 15 residues.

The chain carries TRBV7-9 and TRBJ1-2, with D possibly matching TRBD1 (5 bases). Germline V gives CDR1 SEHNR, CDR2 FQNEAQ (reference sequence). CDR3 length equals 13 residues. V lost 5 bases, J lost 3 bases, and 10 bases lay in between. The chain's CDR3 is CASSPGTDYGYTF. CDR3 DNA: TGTGCCAGCAGCCCAGGGACTGACTATGGCTACACCTTC.

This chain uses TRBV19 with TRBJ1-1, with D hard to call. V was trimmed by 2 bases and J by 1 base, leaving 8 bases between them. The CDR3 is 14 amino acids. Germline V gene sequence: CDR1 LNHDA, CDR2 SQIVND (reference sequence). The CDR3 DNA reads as TGTGCCAGTAGTATACACACCTCGAACACTGAAGCTTTCTTT. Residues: CASSIHTSNTEAFF.

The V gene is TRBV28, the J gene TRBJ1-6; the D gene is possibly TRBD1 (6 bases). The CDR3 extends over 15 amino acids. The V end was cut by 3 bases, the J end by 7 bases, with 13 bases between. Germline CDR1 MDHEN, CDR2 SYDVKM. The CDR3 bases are TGTGCCAGCAGTTTGGGCGGACAGAGAAATTCACCCCTCCACTTT. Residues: CASSLGGQRNSPLHF.

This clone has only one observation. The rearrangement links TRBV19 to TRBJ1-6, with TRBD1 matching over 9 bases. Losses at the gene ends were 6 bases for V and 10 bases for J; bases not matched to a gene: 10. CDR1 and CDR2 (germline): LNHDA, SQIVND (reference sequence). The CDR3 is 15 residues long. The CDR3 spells CASSILGQGKSPLHF. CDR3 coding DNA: TGTGCCAGTAGCATACTGGGACAGGGTAAGTCACCCCTCCACTTT.

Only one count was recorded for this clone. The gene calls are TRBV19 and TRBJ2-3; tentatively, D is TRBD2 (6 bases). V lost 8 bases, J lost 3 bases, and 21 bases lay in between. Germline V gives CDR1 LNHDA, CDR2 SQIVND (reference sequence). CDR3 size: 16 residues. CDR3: CASATGGARGTDTQYF. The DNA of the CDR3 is TGTGCCAGTGCCACGGGCGGGGCGCGGGGAACAGATACGCAGTATTTT.

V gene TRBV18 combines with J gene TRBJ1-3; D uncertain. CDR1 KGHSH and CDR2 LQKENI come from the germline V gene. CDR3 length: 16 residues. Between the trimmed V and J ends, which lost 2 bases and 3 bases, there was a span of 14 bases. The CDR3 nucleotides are TGTGCCAGCTCACCAGGGCGGGTCGGAAATGGAAACACCATATATTTT. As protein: CASSPGRVGNGNTIYF.

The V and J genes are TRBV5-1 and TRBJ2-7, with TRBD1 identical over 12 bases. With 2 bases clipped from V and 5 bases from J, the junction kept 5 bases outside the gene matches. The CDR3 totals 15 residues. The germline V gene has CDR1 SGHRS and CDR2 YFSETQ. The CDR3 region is CASSFGTGGLDEQYF. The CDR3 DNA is TGCGCCAGCAGCTTCGGGACAGGGGGCCTAGACGAGCAGTACTTC.

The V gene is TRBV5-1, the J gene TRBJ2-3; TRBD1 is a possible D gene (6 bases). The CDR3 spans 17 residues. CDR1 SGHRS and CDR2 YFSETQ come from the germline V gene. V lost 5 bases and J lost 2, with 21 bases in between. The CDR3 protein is CASRAAGTSTPTDTQYF. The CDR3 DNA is TGCGCCAGCAGAGCCGCTGGGACATCAACCCCCACAGATACGCAGTATTTT.

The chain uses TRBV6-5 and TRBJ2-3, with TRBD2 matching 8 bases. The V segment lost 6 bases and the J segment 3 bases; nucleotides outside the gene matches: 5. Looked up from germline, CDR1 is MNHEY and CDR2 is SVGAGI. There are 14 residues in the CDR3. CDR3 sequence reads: CASSLAGRTDTQYF. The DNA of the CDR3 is TGTGCCAGCAGCCTAGCGGGTAGGACAGATACGCAGTATTTT.

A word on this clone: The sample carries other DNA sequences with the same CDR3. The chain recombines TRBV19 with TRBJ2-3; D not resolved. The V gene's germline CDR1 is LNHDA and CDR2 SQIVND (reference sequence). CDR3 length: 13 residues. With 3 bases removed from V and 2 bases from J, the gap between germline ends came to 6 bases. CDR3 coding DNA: TGTGCCAGTAGTATGGGCCTCACAGATACGCAGTATTTT. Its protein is CASSMGLTDTQYF.

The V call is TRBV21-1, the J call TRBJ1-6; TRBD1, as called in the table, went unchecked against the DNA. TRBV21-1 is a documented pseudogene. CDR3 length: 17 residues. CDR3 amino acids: CASSKEGRVMYNSPLHF. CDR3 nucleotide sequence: TGTGCCAGCAGCAAAGAGGGCAGGGTTATGTATAATTCACCCCTCCACTTT.

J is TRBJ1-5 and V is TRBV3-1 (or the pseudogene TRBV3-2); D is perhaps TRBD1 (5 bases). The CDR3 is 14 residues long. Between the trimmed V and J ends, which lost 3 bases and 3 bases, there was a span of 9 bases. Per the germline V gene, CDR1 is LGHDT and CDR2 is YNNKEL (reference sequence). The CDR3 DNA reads TGTGCCAGCAGCCACGCGGGGGACAATCAGCCCCAGCATTTT. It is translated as CASSHAGDNQPQHF.

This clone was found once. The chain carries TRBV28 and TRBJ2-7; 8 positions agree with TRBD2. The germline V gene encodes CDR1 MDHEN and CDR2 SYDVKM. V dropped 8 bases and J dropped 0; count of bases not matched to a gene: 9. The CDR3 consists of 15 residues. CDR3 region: CASLAGGHISYEQYF. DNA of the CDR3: TGTGCCAGCCTAGCGGGTGGGCATATCTCCTACGAGCAGTACTTC.

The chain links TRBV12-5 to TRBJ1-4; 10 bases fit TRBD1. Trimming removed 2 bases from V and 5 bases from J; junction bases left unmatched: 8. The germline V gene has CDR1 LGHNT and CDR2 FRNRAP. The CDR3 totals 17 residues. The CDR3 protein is CASGLILRQGANEKLFF. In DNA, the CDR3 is TGTGCTAGTGGTTTGATACTCCGACAGGGGGCAAATGAAAAACTGTTTTTT.

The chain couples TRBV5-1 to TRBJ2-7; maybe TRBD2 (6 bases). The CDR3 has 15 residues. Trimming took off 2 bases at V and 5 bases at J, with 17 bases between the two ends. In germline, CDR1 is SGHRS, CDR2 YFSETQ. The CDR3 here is CASSFLTSGIDEQYF. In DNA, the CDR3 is TGCGCCAGCAGCTTTTTGACTAGTGGGATCGACGAGCAGTACTTC.